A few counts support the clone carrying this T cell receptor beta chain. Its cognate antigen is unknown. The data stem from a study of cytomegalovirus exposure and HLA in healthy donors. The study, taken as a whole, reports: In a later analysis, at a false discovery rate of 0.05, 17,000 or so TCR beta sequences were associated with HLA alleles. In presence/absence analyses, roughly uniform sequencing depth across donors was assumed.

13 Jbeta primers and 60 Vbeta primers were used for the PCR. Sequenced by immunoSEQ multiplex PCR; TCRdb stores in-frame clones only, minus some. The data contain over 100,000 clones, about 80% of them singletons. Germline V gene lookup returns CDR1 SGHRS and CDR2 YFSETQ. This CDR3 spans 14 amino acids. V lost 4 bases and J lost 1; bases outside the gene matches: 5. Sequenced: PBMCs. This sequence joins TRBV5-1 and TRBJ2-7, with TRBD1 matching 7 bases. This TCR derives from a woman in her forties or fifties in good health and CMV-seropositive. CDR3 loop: CASSQGDKSYEQYF. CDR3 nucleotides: TGCGCCAGCAGCCAGGGGGACAAATCCTACGAGCAGTACTTC.